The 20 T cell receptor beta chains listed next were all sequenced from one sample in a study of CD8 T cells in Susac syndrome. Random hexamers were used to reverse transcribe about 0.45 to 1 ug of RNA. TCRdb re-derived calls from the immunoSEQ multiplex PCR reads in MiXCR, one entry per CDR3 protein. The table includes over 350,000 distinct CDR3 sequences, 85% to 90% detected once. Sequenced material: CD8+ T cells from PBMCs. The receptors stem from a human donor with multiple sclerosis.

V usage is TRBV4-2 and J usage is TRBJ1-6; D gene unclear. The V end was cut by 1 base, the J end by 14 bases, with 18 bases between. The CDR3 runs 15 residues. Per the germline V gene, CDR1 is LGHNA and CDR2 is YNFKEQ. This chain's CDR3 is CASSQGRESALTLHF. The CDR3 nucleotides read TGTGCCAGCAGCCAAGGGAGGGAGTCAGCCTTAACCCTCCACTTT.

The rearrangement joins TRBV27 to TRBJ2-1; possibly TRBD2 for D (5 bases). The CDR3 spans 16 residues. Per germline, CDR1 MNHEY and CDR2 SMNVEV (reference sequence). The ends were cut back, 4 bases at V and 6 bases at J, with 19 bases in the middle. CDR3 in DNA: TGTGCCAGCAGTTCCGAGACGGACCTTCGGGGCAATGAGCAGTTCTTC. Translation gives CASSSETDLRGNEQFF.

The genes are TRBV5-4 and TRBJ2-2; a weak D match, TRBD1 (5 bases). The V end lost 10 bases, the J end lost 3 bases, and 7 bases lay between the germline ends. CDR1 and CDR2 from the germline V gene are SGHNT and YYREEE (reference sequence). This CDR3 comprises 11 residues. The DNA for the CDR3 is TGTGCCTACAGGTACACCGGGGAGCTGTTTTTT. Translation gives CAYRYTGELFF. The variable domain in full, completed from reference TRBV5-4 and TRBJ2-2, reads ETGVTQSPTHLIKTRGQQVTLRCSSQSGHNTVSWYQQALGQGPQFIFQYYREEENGRGNFPPRFSGLQFPNYSSELNVNALELDDSALYLCAYRYTGELFFGEGSRLTVL.

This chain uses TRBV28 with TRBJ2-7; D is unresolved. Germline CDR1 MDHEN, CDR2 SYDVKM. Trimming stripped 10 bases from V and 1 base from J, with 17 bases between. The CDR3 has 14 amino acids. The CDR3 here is CAIRATRISYEQYF. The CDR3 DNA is TGTGCCATACGGGCCACGAGGATTTCCTACGAGCAGTACTTC.

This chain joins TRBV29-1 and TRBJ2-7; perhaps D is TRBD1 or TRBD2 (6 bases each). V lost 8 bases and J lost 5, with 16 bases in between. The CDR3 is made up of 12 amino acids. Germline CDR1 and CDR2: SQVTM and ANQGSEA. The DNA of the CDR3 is TGCAGCACGCGGGACATCGGGAACGAGCAGTACTTC. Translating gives CSTRDIGNEQYF.

The CDR3 nucleotides read TGTGCCTGGCAGGGATACAATGAGCAGTTCTTC. Translating gives CAWQGYNEQFF. This chain connects TRBV30 to TRBJ2-1; tentative D call: TRBD1 (5 bases). CDR1 is GTSNPN, CDR2 SVGIG, per germline (reference sequence). The CDR3 totals 11 residues. V lost 5 bases to trimming and J lost 4 bases, with 6 bases between them.

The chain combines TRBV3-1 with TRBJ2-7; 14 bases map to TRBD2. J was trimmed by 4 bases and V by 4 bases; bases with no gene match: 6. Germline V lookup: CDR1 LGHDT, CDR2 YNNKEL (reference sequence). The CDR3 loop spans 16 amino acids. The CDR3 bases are TGTGCCAGCAGCCCCCCCGGGACTAGCGGGAGATACGAGCAGTACTTC. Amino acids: CASSPPGTSGRYEQYF.

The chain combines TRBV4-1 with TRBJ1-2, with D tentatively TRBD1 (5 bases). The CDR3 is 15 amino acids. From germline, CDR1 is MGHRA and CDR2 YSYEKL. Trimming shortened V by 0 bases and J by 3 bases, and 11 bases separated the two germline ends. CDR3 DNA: TGCGCCAGCAGCCAAGAAACAGGTTGGGACTATGGCTACACCTTC. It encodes CASSQETGWDYGYTF.

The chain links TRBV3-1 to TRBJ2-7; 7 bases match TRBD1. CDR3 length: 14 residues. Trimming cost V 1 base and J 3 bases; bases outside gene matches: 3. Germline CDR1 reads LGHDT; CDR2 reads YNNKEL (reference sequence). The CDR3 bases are TGTGCCAGCAGCCAAGCCTACAGGGGCTACGAGCAGTACTTC. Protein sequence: CASSQAYRGYEQYF.

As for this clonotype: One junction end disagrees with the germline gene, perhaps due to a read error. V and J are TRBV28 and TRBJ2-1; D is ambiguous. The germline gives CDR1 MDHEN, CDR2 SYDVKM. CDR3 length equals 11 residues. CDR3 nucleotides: TGTGCCAGCAGCTACATCGACTCGACGCTCTTC. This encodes CASSYIDSTLF.

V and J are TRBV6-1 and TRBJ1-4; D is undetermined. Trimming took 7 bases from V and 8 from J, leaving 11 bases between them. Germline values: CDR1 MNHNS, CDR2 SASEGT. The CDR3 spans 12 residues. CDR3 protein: CASKEGLEKLFF. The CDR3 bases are TGTGCCAGCAAGGAGGGATTGGAAAAACTGTTTTTT.

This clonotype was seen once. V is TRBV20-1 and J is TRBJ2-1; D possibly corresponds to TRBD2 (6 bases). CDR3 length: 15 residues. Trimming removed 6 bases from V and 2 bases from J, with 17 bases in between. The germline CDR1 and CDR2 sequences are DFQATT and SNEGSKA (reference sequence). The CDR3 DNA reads TGCAGTGCAATCCCGGCGGGGCGAGCCTACAATGAGCAGTTCTTC. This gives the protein CSAIPAGRAYNEQFF.

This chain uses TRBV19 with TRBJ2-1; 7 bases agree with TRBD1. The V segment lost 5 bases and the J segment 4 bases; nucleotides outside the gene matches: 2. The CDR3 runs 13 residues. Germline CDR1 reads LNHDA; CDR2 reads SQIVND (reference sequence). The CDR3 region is CASSGTVYNEQFF. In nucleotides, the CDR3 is TGTGCCAGTAGTGGGACAGTATACAATGAGCAGTTCTTC.

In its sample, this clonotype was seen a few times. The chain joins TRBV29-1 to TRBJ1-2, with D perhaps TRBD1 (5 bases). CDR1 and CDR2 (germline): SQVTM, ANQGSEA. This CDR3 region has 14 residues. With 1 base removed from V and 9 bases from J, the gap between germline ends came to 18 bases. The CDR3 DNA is TGCAGCGTTGAAGGAGGGGATCTGGGGGAAAGCTACACCTTC. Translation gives CSVEGGDLGESYTF.

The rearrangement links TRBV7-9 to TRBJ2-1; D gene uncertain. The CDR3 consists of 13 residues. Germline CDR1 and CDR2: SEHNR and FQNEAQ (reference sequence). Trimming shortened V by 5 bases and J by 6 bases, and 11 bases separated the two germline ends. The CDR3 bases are TGTGCCAGCAGCAACGACCAATTCAATGAGCAGTTCTTC. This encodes CASSNDQFNEQFF.

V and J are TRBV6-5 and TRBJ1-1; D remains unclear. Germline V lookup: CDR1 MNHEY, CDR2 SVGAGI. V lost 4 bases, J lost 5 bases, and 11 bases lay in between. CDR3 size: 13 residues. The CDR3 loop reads CASSSLGVTEAFF. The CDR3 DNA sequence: TGTGCCAGCAGTTCCCTTGGGGTGACTGAAGCTTTCTTT.

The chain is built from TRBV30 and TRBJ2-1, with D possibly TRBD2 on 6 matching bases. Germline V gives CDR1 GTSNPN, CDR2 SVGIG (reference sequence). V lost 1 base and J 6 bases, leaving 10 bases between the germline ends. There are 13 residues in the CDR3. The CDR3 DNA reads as TGTGCCTGGAGTGGAGGGACTGTCAATGAGCAGTTCTTC. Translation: CAWSGGTVNEQFF.

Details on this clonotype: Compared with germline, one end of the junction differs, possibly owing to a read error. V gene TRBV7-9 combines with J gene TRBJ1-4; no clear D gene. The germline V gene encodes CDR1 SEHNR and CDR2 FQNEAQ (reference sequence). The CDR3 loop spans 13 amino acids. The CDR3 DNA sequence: TGTGCCAGCAACTTAGCCGCATCTGAAAAACTGTTTTTT. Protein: CASNLAASEKLFF.

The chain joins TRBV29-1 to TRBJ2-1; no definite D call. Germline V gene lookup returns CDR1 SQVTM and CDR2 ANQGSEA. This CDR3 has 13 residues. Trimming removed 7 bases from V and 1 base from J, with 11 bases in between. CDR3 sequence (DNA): TGCAGCGGGCAAACCCCTTCCTACAATGAGCAGTTCTTC. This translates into CSGQTPSYNEQFF.

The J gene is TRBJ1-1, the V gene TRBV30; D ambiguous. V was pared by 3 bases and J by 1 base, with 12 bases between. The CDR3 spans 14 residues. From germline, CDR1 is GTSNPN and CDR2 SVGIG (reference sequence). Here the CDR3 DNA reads TGTGCCTGGAGAACGGGGAATGGGAACACTGAAGCTTTCTTT. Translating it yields CAWRTGNGNTEAFF.